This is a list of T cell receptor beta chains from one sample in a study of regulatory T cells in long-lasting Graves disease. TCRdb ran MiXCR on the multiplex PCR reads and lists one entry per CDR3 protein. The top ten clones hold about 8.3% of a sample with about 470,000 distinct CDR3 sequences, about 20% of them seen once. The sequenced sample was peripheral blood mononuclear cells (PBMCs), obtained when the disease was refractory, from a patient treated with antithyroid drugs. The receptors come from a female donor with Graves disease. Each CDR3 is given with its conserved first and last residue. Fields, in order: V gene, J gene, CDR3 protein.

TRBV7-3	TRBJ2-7	CASGDGYEQYF
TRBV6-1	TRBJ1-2	CASSEVHSNYGYTF
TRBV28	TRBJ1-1	CASSLSWGGEAFF
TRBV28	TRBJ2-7	CASSRRPRAVIREQYF
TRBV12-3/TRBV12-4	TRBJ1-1	CASRYMNTEAFF
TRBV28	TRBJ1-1	CASSPRLTYTEAFF
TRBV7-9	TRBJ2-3	CASSPGGILTDTQYF
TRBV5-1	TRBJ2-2	CASSFSDNPGELFF
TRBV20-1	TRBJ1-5	CSAHKRGDGNQPQHF
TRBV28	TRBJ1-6	CASSLGFGDNNSPLHF
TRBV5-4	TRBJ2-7	CASSIGPDEQYF
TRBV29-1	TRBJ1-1	CSAVDDKPINTEAFF
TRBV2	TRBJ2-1	CASRTSARYNEQFF
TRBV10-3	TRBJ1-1	CAIRAGRMNTEAFF
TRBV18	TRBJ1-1	CASSPPGTGMMNTEAFF
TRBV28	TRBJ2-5	CASRRQVGGAHSSKTQYF
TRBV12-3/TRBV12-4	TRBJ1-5	CASGQNRADQPQHF
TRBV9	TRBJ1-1	CASSVSTANTEAFF
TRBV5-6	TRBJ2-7	CATQRESGEQYF
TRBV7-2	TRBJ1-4	CASSLEGSRTGSGGKLFF
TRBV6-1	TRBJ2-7	CASSHGVEQYF
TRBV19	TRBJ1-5	CASSIQEASNQPQHF
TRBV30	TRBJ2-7	CAWRKRLAGGSYEQYF
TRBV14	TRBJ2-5	CASSQFTSASETQYF
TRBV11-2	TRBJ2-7	CASSYTGGAYFYEQYF
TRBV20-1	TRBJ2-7	CSARGPPRDRVTYEQYF
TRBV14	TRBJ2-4	CASSQGWGQEYIQYF
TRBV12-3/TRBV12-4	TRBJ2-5	CASSRREYGETQYF
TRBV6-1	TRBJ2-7	CASSARTGGLYEQYF
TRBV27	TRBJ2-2	CASRTSGSRNTGELFF
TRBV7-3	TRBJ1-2	CASSLSPGVVYGYTF
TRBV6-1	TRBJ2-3	CASSAPHTDTQYF
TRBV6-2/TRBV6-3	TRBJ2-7	CASSYGQGEYEQYF
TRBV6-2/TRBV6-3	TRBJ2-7	CASSYSGLAVPGGFYEQHF
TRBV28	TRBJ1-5	CASNFGGRNQPQHF
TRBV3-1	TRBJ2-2	CASSQALGTATGELFF
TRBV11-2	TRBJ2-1	CASSLELAGTYNEQFF
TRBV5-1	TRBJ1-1	CASSLREGVEAFF
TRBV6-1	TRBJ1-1	CASSLGQGRTEASF
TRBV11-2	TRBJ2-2	CASSLVPFANTGELFF
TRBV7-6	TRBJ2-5	CASSPRAGGGTQYF
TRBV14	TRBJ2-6	CASSQTAAGANVLTF
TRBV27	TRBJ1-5	CASSEGYSNQPQHF
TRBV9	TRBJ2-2	CASSLGTAGFSTGELFF
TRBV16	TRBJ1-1	CASSQGSGAEAFF